Included here is one T cell receptor (beta chain) sequence, with context. Its antigen remains unidentified. Compared with germline, one end of the junction differs, possibly owing to a read error. Primers: 60 Vbeta forward and 13 Jbeta reverse. Measured with immunoSEQ multiplex PCR; TCRdb has only the in-frame clones, and not every one. The sample yields fewer than 150,000 clones, 80% seen once. This specimen comes from a study of cytomegalovirus exposure and HLA in healthy donors. Study observations and caveats: TCR beta sequences reportedly predicted the HLA-A and HLA-B alleles of most subjects accurately. Later work showed greater clonal expansion in HLA-associated TCR beta chains than in equally common others. Among TCR beta chains, those listed as cytomegalovirus-associated numbered under 200.

The CDR3 contains 12 residues. Germline assignment: CDR1 MNHEY and CDR2 SVGAGI. Sequenced sample: PBMCs. This clonotype was sampled from a man between 40 and 49 years old in good health and CMV-seropositive. J is TRBJ1-2 and V is TRBV6-5; 7 bases line up with TRBD1. CDR3: CASSYPGTALSF. The DNA for the CDR3 is TGTGCCAGCAGTTACCCTGGGACAGCCCTCTCCTTC.